This TCR beta chain derives from a study of cytomegalovirus exposure and HLA in healthy donors. Findings of the study overall: Being indistinguishable, some V segments were excluded, TRBV6-2 and TRBV6-3 among them. Cytomegalovirus-associated status was assigned to 150 or so TCR beta chains.

PCR primers comprised 60 Vbeta and 13 Jbeta primers. The table came from immunoSEQ multiplex PCR; TCRdb's copy has only in-frame clones and leaves some out. Its listing shows about 120,000 clones. To note about this clone: Antigen unknown.

The CDR3 extends over 13 amino acids. The V gene end was trimmed by 6 bases and the J gene end by 0 bases; junction bases not matched to a gene: 0. CDR1 is LNHDA and CDR2 is SQIVND in the germline V gene (reference sequence). The clonotype was recovered from a man between 18 and 29 years old in good health and CMV-seronegative. Specimen: PBMCs. The chain employs TRBV19 and TRBJ1-2; 8 nucleotides line up with TRBD1. CDR3 protein: CASRDRANYGYTF. CDR3 sequence (DNA): TGTGCCAGTAGGGACAGGGCTAACTATGGCTACACCTTC. Filled out from reference TRBV19 and TRBJ1-2, the complete variable domain reads DGGITQSPKYLFRKEGQNVTLSCEQNLNHDAMYWYRQDPGQGLRLIYYSQIVNDFQKGDIAEGYSVSREKKESFPLTVTSAQKNPTAFYLCASRDRANYGYTFGSGTRLTVV.